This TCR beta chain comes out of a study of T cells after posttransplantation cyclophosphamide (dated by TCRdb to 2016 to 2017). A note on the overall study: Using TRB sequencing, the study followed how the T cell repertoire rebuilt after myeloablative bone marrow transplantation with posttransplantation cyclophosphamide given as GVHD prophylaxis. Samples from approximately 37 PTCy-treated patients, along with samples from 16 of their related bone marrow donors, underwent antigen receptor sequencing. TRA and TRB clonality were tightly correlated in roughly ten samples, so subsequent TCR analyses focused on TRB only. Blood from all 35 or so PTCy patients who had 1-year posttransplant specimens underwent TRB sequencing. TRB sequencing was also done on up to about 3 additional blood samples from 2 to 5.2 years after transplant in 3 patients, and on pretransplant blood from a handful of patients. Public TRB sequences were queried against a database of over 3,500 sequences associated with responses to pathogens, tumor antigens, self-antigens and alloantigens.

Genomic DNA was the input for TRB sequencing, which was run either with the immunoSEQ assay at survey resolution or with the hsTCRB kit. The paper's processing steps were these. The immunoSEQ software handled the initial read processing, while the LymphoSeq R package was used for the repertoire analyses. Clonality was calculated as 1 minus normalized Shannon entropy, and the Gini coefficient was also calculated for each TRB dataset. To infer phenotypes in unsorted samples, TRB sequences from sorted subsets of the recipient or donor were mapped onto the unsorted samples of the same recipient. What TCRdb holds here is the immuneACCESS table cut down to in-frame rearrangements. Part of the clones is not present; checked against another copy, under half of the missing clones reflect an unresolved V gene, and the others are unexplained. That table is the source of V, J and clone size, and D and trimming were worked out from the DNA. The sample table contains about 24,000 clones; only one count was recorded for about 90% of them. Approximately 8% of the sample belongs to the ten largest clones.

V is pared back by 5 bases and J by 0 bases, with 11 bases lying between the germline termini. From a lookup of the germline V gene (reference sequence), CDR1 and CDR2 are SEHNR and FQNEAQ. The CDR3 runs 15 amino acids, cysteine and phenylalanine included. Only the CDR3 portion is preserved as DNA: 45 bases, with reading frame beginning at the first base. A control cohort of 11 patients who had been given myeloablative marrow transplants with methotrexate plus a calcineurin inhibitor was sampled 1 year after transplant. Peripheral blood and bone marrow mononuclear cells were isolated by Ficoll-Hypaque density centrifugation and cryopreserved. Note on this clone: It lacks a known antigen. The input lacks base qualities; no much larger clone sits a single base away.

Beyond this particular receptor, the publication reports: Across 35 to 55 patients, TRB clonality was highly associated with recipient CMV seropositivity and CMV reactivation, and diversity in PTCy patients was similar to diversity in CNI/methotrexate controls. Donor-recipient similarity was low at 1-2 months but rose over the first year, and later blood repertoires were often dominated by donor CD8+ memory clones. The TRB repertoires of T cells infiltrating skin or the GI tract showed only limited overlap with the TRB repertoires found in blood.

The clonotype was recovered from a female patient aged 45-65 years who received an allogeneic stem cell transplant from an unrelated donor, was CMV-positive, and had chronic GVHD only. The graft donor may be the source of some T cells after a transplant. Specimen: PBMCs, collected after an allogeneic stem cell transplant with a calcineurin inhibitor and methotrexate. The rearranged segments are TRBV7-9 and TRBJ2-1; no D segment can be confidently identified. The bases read TGTGCCAGCAGCCCACCCGGTAACTCCTACAATGAGCAGTTCTTC. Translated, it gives CASSPPGNSYNEQFF. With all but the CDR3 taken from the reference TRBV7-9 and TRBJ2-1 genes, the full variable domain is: DTGVSQNPRHKITKRGQNVTFRCDPISEHNRLYWYRQTLGQGPEFLTYFQNEAQLEKSRLLSDRFSAERPKGSFSTLEIQRTEQGDSAMYLCASSPPGNSYNEQFFGPGTRLTVL.